This TCR beta chain is from a study of T cells in Graves' hyperthyroidism and ophthalmopathy. The study, taken as a whole, reports: Researchers found most expanded thyroid clonotypes above 0.001 in blood as well. For ophthalmopathy, model prediction preceded onset by a median 6.5 months.

Only a few counts were recorded for this clonotype. Antigen: not known. Amplification targeted TCR beta CDR3 regions from RNA transcripts. First-round RT-PCR with HTBI primers amplified the TCR CDR3 region. A single record per CDR3 protein comes from TCRdb applying MiXCR to the multiplex PCR reads. The repertoire holds more than 550,000 distinct CDR3 sequences, with about 45% as singletons. Sample: peripheral blood or thyroid tissue (not recorded which). This receptor was taken from an adult man with Graves' disease, either hyperthyroidism or ophthalmopathy (not recorded which).

CDR3 residues: CASSEPQGYNSPLHF. CDR3 coding DNA: TGTGCCAGCAGTGAACCCCAGGGATATAATTCACCCCTCCACTTT. The chain combines TRBV12-3 or TRBV12-4 with TRBJ1-6; D may be TRBD1 (5 bases). The length of the CDR3 is 15 residues. Trimming took off 5 bases at V and 4 bases at J, with 12 bases between the two ends.